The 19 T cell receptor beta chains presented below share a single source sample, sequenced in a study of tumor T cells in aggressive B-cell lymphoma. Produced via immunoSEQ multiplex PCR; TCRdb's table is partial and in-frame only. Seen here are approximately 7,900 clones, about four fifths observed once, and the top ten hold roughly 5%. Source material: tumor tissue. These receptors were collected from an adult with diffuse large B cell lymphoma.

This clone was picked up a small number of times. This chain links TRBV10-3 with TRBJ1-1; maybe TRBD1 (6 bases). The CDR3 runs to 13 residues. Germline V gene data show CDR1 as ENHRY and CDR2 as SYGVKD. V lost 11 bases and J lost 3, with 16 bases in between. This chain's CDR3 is CACSGGQDTEAFF. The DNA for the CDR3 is TGTGCCTGCAGTGGGGGGCAGGACACTGAAGCTTTCTTT.

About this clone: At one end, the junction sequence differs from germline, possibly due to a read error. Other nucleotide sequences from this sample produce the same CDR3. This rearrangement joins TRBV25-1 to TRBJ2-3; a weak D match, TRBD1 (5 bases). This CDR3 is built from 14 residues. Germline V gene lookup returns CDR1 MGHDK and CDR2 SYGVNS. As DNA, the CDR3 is TGCGCCAGCAGTGACCCGACAGGCACAGATACGCAGTATTTT. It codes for CASSDPTGTDTQYF.

The CDR3 protein is CAIRGQDYEQYF. In DNA, the CDR3 is TGTGCCATCAGGGGACAAGACTACGAGCAGTACTTC. The V call is TRBV10-3, the J call TRBJ2-7; TRBD1 might be the D (6 bases). CDR3 size: 12 residues. CDR1 and CDR2 (germline): ENHRY, SYGVKD. Trimming removed 6 bases from V and 3 bases from J, with 9 bases in between.

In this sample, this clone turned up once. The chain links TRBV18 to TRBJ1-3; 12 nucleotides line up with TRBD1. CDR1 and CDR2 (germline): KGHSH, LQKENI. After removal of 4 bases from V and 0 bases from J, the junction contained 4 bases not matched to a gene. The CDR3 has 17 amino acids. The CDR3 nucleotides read TGTGCCAGCTCACTGGGACAGGGGGCTCCCTCTGGAAACACCATATATTTT. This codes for CASSLGQGAPSGNTIYF.

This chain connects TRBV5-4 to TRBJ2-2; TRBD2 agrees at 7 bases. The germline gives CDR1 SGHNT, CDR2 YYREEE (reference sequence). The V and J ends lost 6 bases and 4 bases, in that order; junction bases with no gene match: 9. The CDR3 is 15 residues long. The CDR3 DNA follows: TGTGCCAGCACTACCCTTGGGGGGGGCACCGGGGAGCTGTTTTTT. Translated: CASTTLGGGTGELFF.

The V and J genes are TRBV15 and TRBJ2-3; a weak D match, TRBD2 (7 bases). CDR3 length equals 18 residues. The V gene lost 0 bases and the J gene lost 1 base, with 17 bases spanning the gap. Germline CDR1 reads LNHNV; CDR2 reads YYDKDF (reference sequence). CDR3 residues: CATSREGGLDSRTDTQYF. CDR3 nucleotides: TGTGCCACCAGCAGAGAGGGGGGGCTCGACTCACGCACAGATACGCAGTATTTT.

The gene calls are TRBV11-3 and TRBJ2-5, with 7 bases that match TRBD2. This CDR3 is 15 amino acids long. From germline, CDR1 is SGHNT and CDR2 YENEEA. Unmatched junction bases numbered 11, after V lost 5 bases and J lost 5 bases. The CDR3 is CASSIHSGATETQYF. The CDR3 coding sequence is TGTGCCAGCAGCATACACAGCGGGGCCACGGAGACCCAGTACTTC.

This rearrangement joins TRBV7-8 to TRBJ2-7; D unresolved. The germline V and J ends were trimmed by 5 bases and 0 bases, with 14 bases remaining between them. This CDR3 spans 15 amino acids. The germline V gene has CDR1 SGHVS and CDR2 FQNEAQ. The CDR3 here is CASSHVDASSYEQYF. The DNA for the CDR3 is TGTGCCAGCAGCCACGTCGACGCTAGCTCCTACGAGCAGTACTTC.

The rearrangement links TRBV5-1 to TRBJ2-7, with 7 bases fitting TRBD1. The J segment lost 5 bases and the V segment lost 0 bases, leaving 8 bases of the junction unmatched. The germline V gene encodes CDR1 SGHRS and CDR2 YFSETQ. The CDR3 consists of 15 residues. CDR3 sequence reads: CASSLGTGVIDEQYF. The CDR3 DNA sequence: TGCGCCAGCAGCTTGGGAACAGGGGTAATAGACGAGCAGTACTTC.

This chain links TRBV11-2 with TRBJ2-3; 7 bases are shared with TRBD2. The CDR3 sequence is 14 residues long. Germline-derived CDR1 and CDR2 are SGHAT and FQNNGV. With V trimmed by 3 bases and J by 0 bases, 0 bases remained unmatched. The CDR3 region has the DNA TGTGCCAGCAGCTTTAGCGGGAGCACAGATACGCAGTATTTT. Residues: CASSFSGSTDTQYF.

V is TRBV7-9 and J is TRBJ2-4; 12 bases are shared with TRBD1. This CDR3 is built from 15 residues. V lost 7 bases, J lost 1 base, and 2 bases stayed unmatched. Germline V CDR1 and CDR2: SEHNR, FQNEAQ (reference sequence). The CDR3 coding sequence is TGTGCCAGCACGGGACAGGGGGCTGCCAAAAACATTCAGTACTTC. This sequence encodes CASTGQGAAKNIQYF.

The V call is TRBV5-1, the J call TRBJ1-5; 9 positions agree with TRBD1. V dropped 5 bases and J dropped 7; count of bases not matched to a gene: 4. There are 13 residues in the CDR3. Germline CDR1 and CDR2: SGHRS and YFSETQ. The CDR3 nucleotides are TGCGCCAGCAGTTATGGACAGGGGCAGCCCCAGCATTTT. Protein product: CASSYGQGQPQHF.

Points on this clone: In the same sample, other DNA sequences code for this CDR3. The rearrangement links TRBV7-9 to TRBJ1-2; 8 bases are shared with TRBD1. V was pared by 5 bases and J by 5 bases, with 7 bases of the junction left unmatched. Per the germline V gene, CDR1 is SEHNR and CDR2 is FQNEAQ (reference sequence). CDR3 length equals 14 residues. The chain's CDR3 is CASSPTGGIYGYTF. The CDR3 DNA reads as TGTGCCAGCAGCCCAACAGGGGGGATTTATGGCTACACCTTC. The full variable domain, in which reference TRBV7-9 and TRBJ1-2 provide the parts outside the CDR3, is DTGVSQNPRHKITKRGQNVTFRCDPISEHNRLYWYRQTLGQGPEFLTYFQNEAQLEKSRLLSDRFSAERPKGSFSTLEIQRTEQGDSAMYLCASSPTGGIYGYTFGSGTRLTVV.

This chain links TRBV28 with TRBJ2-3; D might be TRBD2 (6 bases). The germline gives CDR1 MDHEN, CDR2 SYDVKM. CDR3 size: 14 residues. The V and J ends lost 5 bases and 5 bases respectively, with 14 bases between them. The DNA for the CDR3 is TGTGCCAGCAGTACCCGGATTAGCGGAGATACGCAGTATTTT. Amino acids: CASSTRISGDTQYF.

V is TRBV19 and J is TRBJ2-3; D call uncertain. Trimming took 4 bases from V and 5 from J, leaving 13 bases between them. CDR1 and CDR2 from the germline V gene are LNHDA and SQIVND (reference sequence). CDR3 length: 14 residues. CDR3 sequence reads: CASSTPLSGDTQYF. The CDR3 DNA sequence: TGTGCCAGTAGTACACCCCTCTCGGGAGATACGCAGTATTTT. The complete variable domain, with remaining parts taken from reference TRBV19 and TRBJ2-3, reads DGGITQSPKYLFRKEGQNVTLSCEQNLNHDAMYWYRQDPGQGLRLIYYSQIVNDFQKGDIAEGYSVSREKKESFPLTVTSAQKNPTAFYLCASSTPLSGDTQYFGPGTRLTVL.

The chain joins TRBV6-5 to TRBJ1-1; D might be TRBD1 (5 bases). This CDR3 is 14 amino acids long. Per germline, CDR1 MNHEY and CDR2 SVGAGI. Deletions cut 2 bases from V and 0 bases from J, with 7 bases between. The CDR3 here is CASSYAGMNTEAFF. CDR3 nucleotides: TGTGCCAGCAGTTACGCAGGGATGAACACTGAAGCTTTCTTT.

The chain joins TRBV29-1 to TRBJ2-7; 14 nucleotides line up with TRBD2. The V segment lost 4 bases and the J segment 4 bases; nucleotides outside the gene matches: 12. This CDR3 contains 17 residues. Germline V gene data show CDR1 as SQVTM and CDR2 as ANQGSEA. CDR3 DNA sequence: TGCAGCGTTGTTGGGACTAGCGGGAGCAGGCCCTTTTACGAGCAGTACTTC. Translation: CSVVGTSGSRPFYEQYF.

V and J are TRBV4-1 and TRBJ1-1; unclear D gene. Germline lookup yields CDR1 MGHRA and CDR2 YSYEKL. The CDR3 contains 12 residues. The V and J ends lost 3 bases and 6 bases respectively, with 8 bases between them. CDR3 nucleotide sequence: TGCGCCAGCAGCCATGGCGGGGCTGAAGCTTTCTTT. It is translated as CASSHGGAEAFF.

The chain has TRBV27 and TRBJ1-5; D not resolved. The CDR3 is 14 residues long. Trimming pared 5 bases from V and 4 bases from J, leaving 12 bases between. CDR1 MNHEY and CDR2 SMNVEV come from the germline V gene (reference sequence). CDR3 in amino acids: CASSPTMMNQPQHF. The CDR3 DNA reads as TGTGCCAGCAGTCCCACAATGATGAATCAGCCCCAGCATTTT.